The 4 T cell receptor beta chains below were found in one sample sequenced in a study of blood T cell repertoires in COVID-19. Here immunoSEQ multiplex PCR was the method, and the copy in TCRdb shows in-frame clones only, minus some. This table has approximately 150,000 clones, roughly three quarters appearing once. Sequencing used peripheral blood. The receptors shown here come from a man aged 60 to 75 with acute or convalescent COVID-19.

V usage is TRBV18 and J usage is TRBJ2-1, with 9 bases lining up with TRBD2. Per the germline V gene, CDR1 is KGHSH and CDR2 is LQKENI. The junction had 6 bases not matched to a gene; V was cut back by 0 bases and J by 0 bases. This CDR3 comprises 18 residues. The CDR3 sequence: CASSPPPGSGSSYNEQFF. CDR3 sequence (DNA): TGTGCCAGCTCACCACCACCAGGTAGCGGGAGCTCCTACAATGAGCAGTTCTTC.

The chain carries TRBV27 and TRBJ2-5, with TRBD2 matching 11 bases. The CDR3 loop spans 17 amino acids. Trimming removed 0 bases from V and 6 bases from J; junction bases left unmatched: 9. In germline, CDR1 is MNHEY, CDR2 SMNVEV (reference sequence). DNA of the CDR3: TGTGCCAGCAGTTTATCCGTGACTAGCGGGATGGGGAAGACCCAGTACTTC. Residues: CASSLSVTSGMGKTQYF.

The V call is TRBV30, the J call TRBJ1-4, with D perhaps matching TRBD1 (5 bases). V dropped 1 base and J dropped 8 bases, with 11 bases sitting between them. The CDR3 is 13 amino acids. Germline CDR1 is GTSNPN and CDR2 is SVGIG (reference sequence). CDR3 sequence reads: CAWSERGGEKLFF. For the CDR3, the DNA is TGTGCCTGGAGTGAAAGGGGAGGAGAAAAACTGTTTTTT.

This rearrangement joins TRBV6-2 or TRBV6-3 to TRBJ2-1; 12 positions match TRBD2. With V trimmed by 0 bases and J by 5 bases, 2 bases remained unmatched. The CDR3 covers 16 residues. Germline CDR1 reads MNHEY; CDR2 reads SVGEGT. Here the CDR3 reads CASSYSRTSGDNEQFF. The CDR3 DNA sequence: TGTGCCAGCAGTTACTCCAGGACTAGCGGGGACAATGAGCAGTTCTTC.